This is a list of T cell receptor beta chains from one sample in a study of early T cells in non-severe SARS-CoV-2 infection. Using its own MiXCR run on the 5' RACE reads, TCRdb lists one record per CDR3 protein. The table lists approximately 70,000 distinct CDR3 sequences, less than 12% of them singletons, with 15% to 17% in the top ten. This specimen was whole blood, taken at baseline. The receptor set was obtained from an adult who was a healthcare worker with PCR-confirmed SARS-CoV-2 infection or an uninfected control (not recorded which). The CDR3 runs from the conserved cysteine through the conserved F or W. D genes are given only for firm matches. The size field is filled for only some rows; it gives once, few, many or a size class.

j_call | clone_size | d_call | v_call | cdr3_aa | cdr3_nt
TRBJ1-1 | few | - | TRBV25-1 | CASSESAAREAFF | TGTGCCAGCAGTGAATCGGCCGCGAGAGAAGCTTTCTTT
TRBJ1-1 | many | TRBD1 | TRBV4-2 | CASSQPDRVTEAFF | TGTGCCAGCAGCCAACCGGACAGGGTCACTGAAGCTTTCTTT
TRBJ1-1 | - | - | TRBV5-1 | CASSTTRGTEAFF | TGCGCCAGCAGCACCACCCGGGGCACTGAAGCTTTCTTT
TRBJ1-1 | many | TRBD1 | TRBV12-3/TRBV12-4 | CASSDLGQGVSNTEAFF | TGTGCCAGCAGTGACTTGGGGCAGGGGGTATCGAACACTGAAGCTTTCTTT
TRBJ2-7 | many | - | TRBV6-2/TRBV6-3 | CASRVRQSSYEQYF | TGTGCCAGTAGGGTTCGCCAGAGCTCCTACGAGCAGTACTTC
TRBJ2-5 | many | - | TRBV12-3/TRBV12-4 | CASTYSLQATLSETQYF | TGTGCCAGCACCTATTCCCTCCAGGCAACCCTGTCGGAGACCCAGTACTTC
TRBJ2-1 | few | - | TRBV7-2 | CASSFTPYNEQFF | TGTGCCAGCAGCTTTACCCCCTACAATGAGCAGTTCTTC
TRBJ2-7 | many | TRBD1 | TRBV11-2 | CASSLLDRAYEQYF | TGTGCCAGCAGCTTACTCGACAGGGCCTACGAGCAGTACTTC
TRBJ2-3 | - | TRBD2 | TRBV12-3/TRBV12-4 | CASSTSGRRDTQYF | TGTGCCAGCAGTACTAGCGGGAGGAGAGATACGCAGTATTTT
TRBJ2-7 | - | TRBD2 | TRBV7-2 | CASRPSGTYEQYF | TGTGCCAGCAGGCCTAGCGGGACCTACGAGCAGTACTTC
TRBJ1-6 | - | - | TRBV6-6 | CASSREQGIRSPLHF | TGTGCCAGCAGCCGCGAACAGGGTATACGTTCACCCCTCCACTTT
TRBJ2-7 | - | - | TRBV20-1 | CSARDPTGYEQYF | TGTAGTGCTAGAGACCCGACCGGTTACGAGCAGTACTTC
TRBJ1-4 | many | - | TRBV7-9 | CASSPGHQNEKLFF | TGTGCCAGCAGCCCGGGACACCAAAATGAAAAACTGTTTTTT
TRBJ1-1 | few | - | TRBV7-9 | CASSQTGKYTEAFF | TGTGCCAGCAGCCAGACGGGCAAATACACTGAAGCTTTCTTT
TRBJ2-2 | - | - | TRBV10-3 | CAISEGLASTGELFF | TGTGCCATCAGTGAGGGGCTAGCGAGCACCGGGGAGCTGTTTTTT
TRBJ1-5 | few | - | TRBV11-2 | CASSRHSNQPQHF | TGTGCCAGCAGCCGCCATAGCAATCAGCCCCAGCATTTT
TRBJ1-2 | - | - | TRBV5-1 | CASSWTVGYGYTF | TGCGCCAGCAGCTGGACAGTCGGCTATGGCTACACCTTC
TRBJ2-1 | few | - | TRBV2 | CASRGPGQREQFF | TGTGCCAGCAGGGGGCCTGGACAAAGGGAGCAGTTCTTC